A selection of T cell receptor beta chains follows, all from one sample in a study of response to subunit inactivated influenza vaccine. MiXCR, run by TCRdb on the RT-PCR reads, gives a single entry per CDR3 protein. The table records some 500,000 distinct CDR3 sequences, 25% of them present only once. The specimen was CD4+ T cells sorted from PBMCs, collected roughly 5 days after vaccination. Receptor source: a middle-aged man who received an inactivated influenza vaccine. CDR3s include the opening cysteine and the closing phenylalanine or tryptophan. The D gene is left open where the match is weak. Clone size is given for some rows only: seen once, a few or many times, or a class if the clone is expanded.

cdr3_length,d_call,clone_size,v_call,j_call,cdr3_aa,cdr3_nt
14,TRBD1,-,TRBV29-1,TRBJ2-5,CSVDSTGGMETQYF,TGCAGCGTTGATTCGACAGGGGGCATGGAGACCCAGTACTTC
18,TRBD1,-,TRBV18,TRBJ1-5,CASSPAAGGGESNQPQHF,TGTGCCAGCTCACCAGCGGCAGGGGGCGGAGAAAGCAATCAGCCCCAGCATTTT
11,-,few,TRBV2,TRBJ2-7,CASSGMGEQYF,TGTGCCAGCAGTGGGATGGGGGAGCAGTACTTC
15,TRBD2,few,TRBV12-3/TRBV12-4,TRBJ2-2,CASSFGGRGTGELFF,TGTGCCAGCAGTTTCGGCGGGAGAGGTACCGGGGAGCTGTTTTTT
14,-,many,TRBV7-2,TRBJ1-1,CASSPGEGNTEAFF,TGTGCCAGCAGCCCCGGGGAGGGAAACACTGAAGCTTTCTTT
11,-,-,TRBV20-1,TRBJ1-5,CSASLGQPQHF,TGCAGTGCAAGTCTAGGGCAGCCCCAGCATTTT
11,-,many,TRBV7-2,TRBJ1-2,CASSHNYGYTF,TGTGCCAGCAGCCACAACTATGGCTACACCTTC
13,-,-,TRBV5-1,TRBJ2-3,CASSSHLTDTQYF,TGCGCCAGCAGCTCCCACCTCACAGATACGCAGTATTTT
16,TRBD2,-,TRBV9,TRBJ2-3,CASSVSAGGGTDTQYF,TGTGCCAGCAGCGTAAGCGCGGGAGGGGGAACAGATACGCAGTATTTT
15,TRBD2,few,TRBV3-1,TRBJ2-7,CASSLALAGGNEQYF,TGTGCCAGCAGCCTCGCGCTAGCGGGGGGCAACGAGCAGTACTTC
13,-,few,TRBV20-1,TRBJ1-5,CSATDSSNQPQHF,TGCAGTGCTACCGACAGTAGCAATCAGCCCCAGCATTTT
14,-,few,TRBV15,TRBJ2-2,CATSRDYGTGELFF,TGTGCCACCAGCAGAGATTACGGAACCGGGGAGCTGTTTTTT
14,-,-,TRBV5-6,TRBJ2-5,CASSFVRVRETQYF,TGTGCCAGCAGCTTCGTCCGGGTGAGAGAGACCCAGTACTTC
19,-,-,TRBV11-1,TRBJ2-3,CASSHQRQGLGISTDTQYF,TGTGCCAGCAGCCACCAACGTCAGGGCCTCGGGATCAGCACAGATACGCAGTATTTT
14,-,-,TRBV30,TRBJ1-3,CAWSPGISGNTIYF,TGTGCCTGGAGTCCAGGGATCTCTGGAAACACCATATATTTT
13,-,few,TRBV5-1,TRBJ1-6,CASSSDITTPLHF,TGCGCCAGCAGCTCAGATATTACCACACCCCTCCACTTT
14,TRBD1,-,TRBV10-3,TRBJ1-5,CAISAQGADQPQHF,TGTGCCATCAGTGCCCAGGGGGCGGATCAGCCCCAGCATTTT
16,TRBD2,many,TRBV6-5,TRBJ2-1,CASSYSRRGGGNEQFF,TGTGCCAGCAGTTACTCAAGGCGGGGCGGGGGCAATGAGCAGTTCTTC
15,-,few,TRBV20-1,TRBJ1-1,CSAPNREAGNTEAFF,TGCAGTGCTCCAAACCGCGAGGCAGGGAACACTGAAGCTTTCTTT
15,-,-,TRBV6-5,TRBJ2-2,CASSYLGVFTGELFF,TGTGCCAGCAGTTACTTGGGGGTATTCACCGGGGAGCTGTTTTTT
16,TRBD1,-,TRBV15,TRBJ1-2,CATSRALSGQGGGYTF,TGTGCCACCAGCAGAGCTCTATCTGGACAGGGAGGAGGCTACACCTTC
17,-,-,TRBV20-1,TRBJ2-7,CSASPLSGTAVSYEQYF,TGCAGTGCCAGCCCGCTCTCCGGGACTGCCGTTTCCTACGAGCAGTACTTC
17,-,-,TRBV18,TRBJ2-1,CASSPLKQALAQAEQFF,TGTGCCAGCTCACCACTAAAGCAGGCACTAGCCCAAGCTGAGCAGTTCTTC
15,-,few,TRBV7-2,TRBJ2-7,CASSFKADSSYEQYF,TGTGCCAGCAGCTTTAAGGCGGACAGCTCCTACGAGCAGTACTTC
14,-,few,TRBV14,TRBJ2-4,CASSQGLFQNIQYF,TGTGCCAGCAGCCAGGGACTTTTTCAAAACATTCAGTACTTC
15,-,few,TRBV5-1,TRBJ2-7,CASSLAQEGPYEQYF,TGCGCCAGCAGCTTGGCTCAAGAAGGGCCCTACGAGCAGTACTTC
11,-,-,TRBV6-1,TRBJ1-1,CASSQRTGAFF,TGTGCCAGCTCACAGCGGACTGGAGCTTTCTTT
16,TRBD2,-,TRBV20-1,TRBJ2-4,CCARRLAGMDKNIQYF,TGCTGTGCTAGAAGACTAGCGGGAATGGACAAAAACATTCAGTACTTC
15,-,few,TRBV6-1,TRBJ2-1,CASGLGQSSYNEQFF,TGTGCCAGCGGGTTGGGTCAAAGCTCCTACAATGAGCAGTTCTTC
12,TRBD2,many,TRBV6-2/TRBV6-3,TRBJ2-1,CASSTQRGEQFF,TGTGCCAGCAGTACCCAGCGGGGTGAGCAGTTCTTC
13,-,-,TRBV28,TRBJ1-2,CASSLGTRYGYTF,TGTGCCAGCAGTTTGGGGACACGCTATGGCTACACCTTC
15,TRBD2,few,TRBV28,TRBJ2-3,CASSPPAGATDTQYF,TGTGCCAGCAGTCCCCCTGCGGGAGCCACAGATACGCAGTATTTT
14,-,few,TRBV10-3,TRBJ2-5,CAISEVLAEETQYF,TGTGCCATCAGTGAGGTTCTGGCAGAAGAGACCCAGTACTTC
14,-,few,TRBV6-2/TRBV6-3,TRBJ1-2,CASSSQGLSYGYTF,TGTGCCAGCAGTTCTCAGGGTTTGAGCTATGGCTACACCTTC
20,-,few,TRBV9,TRBJ2-1,CASSPSEGALKGGLSDEQFF,TGTGCCAGCAGCCCATCAGAGGGGGCGCTTAAGGGAGGCTTGTCCGATGAGCAGTTCTTC
16,TRBD2,-,TRBV29-1,TRBJ2-5,CSVEGRASGPLETQYF,TGCAGCGTTGAAGGAAGAGCTAGCGGGCCCCTGGAGACCCAGTACTTC
14,-,-,TRBV28,TRBJ1-4,CASSRRRPNEKLFF,TGTGCCAGCAGCCGTCGACGGCCTAATGAAAAACTGTTTTTT
13,TRBD1,few,TRBV7-7,TRBJ2-7,CASSPGQSGEQYF,TGTGCTAGCAGCCCGGGACAGTCAGGCGAGCAGTACTTC
14,-,few,TRBV10-3,TRBJ2-1,CAITPGWSYNEQFF,TGTGCCATCACCCCAGGGTGGTCCTACAATGAGCAGTTCTTC
19,TRBD2,-,TRBV4-3,TRBJ2-7,CASSQDSAGGYLGSYEQYF,TGCGCCAGCAGCCAAGATAGTGCGGGAGGCTACCTGGGGTCCTACGAGCAGTACTTC
15,-,-,TRBV7-2,TRBJ1-1,CASSLGARARDGAFF,TGTGCCAGCAGCTTGGGGGCGAGGGCGAGAGATGGAGCTTTCTTT
13,-,-,TRBV10-3,TRBJ2-7,CAISGVGAYEQYF,TGTGCCATCAGTGGGGTAGGAGCCTACGAGCAGTACTTC
16,-,few,TRBV12-3/TRBV12-4,TRBJ1-1,CASSLGGVRMNTEAFF,TGTGCCAGCAGTTTAGGGGGGGTTCGGATGAACACTGAAGCTTTCTTT
15,-,few,TRBV20-1,TRBJ1-1,CSASGPGRLNTEAFF,TGCAGTGCGAGTGGGCCGGGGCGGTTGAACACTGAAGCTTTCTTT
15,-,few,TRBV14,TRBJ2-1,CASRWTQPSKNEQFF,TGTGCCAGCAGATGGACTCAGCCTAGTAAGAATGAGCAGTTCTTC
13,-,few,TRBV6-1,TRBJ1-5,CASSVTSNQPQHF,TGTGCCAGCAGTGTTACAAGCAATCAGCCCCAGCATTTT
11,-,few,TRBV3-1,TRBJ1-2,CASSQEGGITF,TGTGCCAGCAGCCAAGAGGGGGGAATCACCTTC
13,-,-,TRBV20-1,TRBJ1-6,CSARDHGNSPLHF,TGCAGTGCTAGAGATCACGGGAATTCACCCCTCCACTTT
16,TRBD1,many,TRBV7-9,TRBJ2-5,CASSPDWGTGQETQYF,TGTGCCAGCAGCCCCGATTGGGGGACAGGACAAGAGACCCAGTACTTC
13,-,-,TRBV7-9,TRBJ1-1,CASSFGERTEAFF,TGTGCCAGCAGCTTTGGGGAGCGGACTGAAGCTTTCTTT
12,-,-,TRBV20-1,TRBJ1-4,CSAIGQTEKLFF,TGCAGTGCAATTGGACAGACCGAAAAACTGTTTTTT
15,TRBD1,many,TRBV29-1,TRBJ1-5,CSVSVQGAGNQPQHF,TGCAGCGTGTCCGTACAGGGGGCTGGCAATCAGCCCCAGCATTTT